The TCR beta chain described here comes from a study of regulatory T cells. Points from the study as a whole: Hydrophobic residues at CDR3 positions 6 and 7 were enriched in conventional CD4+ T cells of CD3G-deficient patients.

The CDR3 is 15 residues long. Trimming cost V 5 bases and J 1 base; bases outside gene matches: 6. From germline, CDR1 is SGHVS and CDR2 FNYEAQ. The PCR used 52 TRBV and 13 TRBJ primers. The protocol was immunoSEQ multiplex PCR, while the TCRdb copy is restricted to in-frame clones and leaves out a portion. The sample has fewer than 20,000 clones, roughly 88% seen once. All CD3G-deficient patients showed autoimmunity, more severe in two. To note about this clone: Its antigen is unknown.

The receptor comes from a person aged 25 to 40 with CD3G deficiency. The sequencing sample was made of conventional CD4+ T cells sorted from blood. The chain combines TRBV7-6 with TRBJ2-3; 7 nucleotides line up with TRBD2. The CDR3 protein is CASSQASGRTDTQYF. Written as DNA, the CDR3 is TGTGCCAGCAGCCAAGCTAGCGGTCGCACAGATACGCAGTATTTT.